These T cell receptor beta chains were read from a single sample in a study of T cell changes during pregnancy in multiple sclerosis. Only in-frame clones appear in the TCRdb table, and some are missing; sequencing was by immunoSEQ multiplex PCR. The sample lists roughly 40,000 clones; roughly nine tenths were seen once. The sample consisted of CD4+ T cells from peripheral blood mononuclear cells, taken in the second trimester of pregnancy. These receptors were collected from a female donor with multiple sclerosis, enrolled in a pregnancy study. Both conserved end residues are part of each CDR3. A D gene is named only where the DNA matches it firmly. Size tells how often a clone was seen (once, few, many) or the class of an expanded clone, and some rows leave it out.

D gene: TRBD2
V gene: TRBV10-3
J gene: TRBJ2-3
clone size: NA
CDR3 protein: CAISKGLAGGNTDTQYF
CDR3 DNA: TGTGCCATCAGCAAGGGACTAGCGGGAGGGAACACAGATACGCAGTATTTT

D gene: TRBD1
V gene: TRBV5-5
J gene: TRBJ1-1
clone size: NA
CDR3 protein: CASSPGDRGGTEAFF
CDR3 DNA: TGTGCCAGCAGCCCCGGGGACAGGGGAGGAACTGAAGCTTTCTTT

D gene: NA
V gene: TRBV7-2
J gene: TRBJ1-6
clone size: NA
CDR3 protein: CASSLGPLGDSPLHF
CDR3 DNA: TGTGCCAGCAGCTTAGGTCCCCTAGGGGATTCACCCCTCCACTTT

D gene: NA
V gene: TRBV18
J gene: TRBJ1-5
clone size: NA
CDR3 protein: CASSPGQSNQPQHF
CDR3 DNA: TGTGCCAGCTCACCCGGACAGAGCAATCAGCCCCAGCATTTT

D gene: NA
V gene: TRBV30
J gene: TRBJ2-3
clone size: NA
CDR3 protein: CAWTGSSTDTQYF
CDR3 DNA: TGTGCCTGGACCGGGTCCAGCACAGATACGCAGTATTTT

D gene: TRBD1
V gene: TRBV28
J gene: TRBJ1-1
clone size: NA
CDR3 protein: CASTLQGAGTEAFF
CDR3 DNA: TGTGCCAGCACCCTCCAGGGGGCTGGAACTGAAGCTTTCTTT

D gene: TRBD1
V gene: TRBV6-5
J gene: TRBJ1-1
clone size: NA
CDR3 protein: CASSYSQGAGGTEAFF
CDR3 DNA: TGTGCCAGCAGTTACTCTCAGGGGGCAGGAGGCACTGAAGCTTTCTTT

D gene: TRBD2
V gene: TRBV11-2
J gene: TRBJ2-7
clone size: NA
CDR3 protein: CASSSLAGAREQYF
CDR3 DNA: TGTGCCAGCAGCTCACTAGCGGGAGCTCGTGAGCAGTACTTC

D gene: NA
V gene: TRBV7-2
J gene: TRBJ2-3
clone size: NA
CDR3 protein: CASSLAGTIDTQYF
CDR3 DNA: TGTGCCAGCAGCTTGGCGGGGACGATAGATACGCAGTATTTT

D gene: NA
V gene: TRBV19
J gene: TRBJ2-5
clone size: NA
CDR3 protein: CASSSNQETQYF
CDR3 DNA: TGTGCCAGTAGTTCTAACCAAGAGACCCAGTACTTC

D gene: TRBD1
V gene: TRBV5-4
J gene: TRBJ1-1
clone size: NA
CDR3 protein: CAGSRQGPNTEAFF
CDR3 DNA: TGTGCCGGAAGTCGACAGGGCCCGAACACTGAAGCTTTCTTT

D gene: TRBD1
V gene: TRBV19
J gene: TRBJ1-1
clone size: NA
CDR3 protein: CASSIQGAEAFF
CDR3 DNA: TGTGCCAGTAGTATACAGGGGGCCGAAGCTTTCTTT

D gene: NA
V gene: TRBV5-3
J gene: TRBJ2-7
clone size: NA
CDR3 protein: CARSLVGVPGYEQYF
CDR3 DNA: TGTGCCAGAAGCTTGGTAGGGGTCCCGGGCTACGAGCAGTACTTC

D gene: TRBD2
V gene: TRBV7-7
J gene: TRBJ2-1
clone size: NA
CDR3 protein: CASSLGTSGSSRASYNEQFF
CDR3 DNA: TGTGCCAGCAGCCTTGGGACTAGCGGGTCCTCCCGCGCTTCCTACAATGAGCAGTTCTTC

D gene: TRBD2
V gene: TRBV9
J gene: TRBJ2-1
clone size: NA
CDR3 protein: CASSVEASGINEQFF
CDR3 DNA: TGTGCCAGCAGCGTAGAAGCTAGCGGGATCAATGAGCAGTTCTTC

D gene: TRBD1
V gene: TRBV5-1
J gene: TRBJ2-2
clone size: NA
CDR3 protein: CASSNGQDTGELFF
CDR3 DNA: TGCGCCAGCAGCAATGGACAGGACACCGGGGAGCTGTTTTTT

D gene: TRBD1
V gene: TRBV30
J gene: TRBJ1-1
clone size: few
CDR3 protein: CAWKLQGDTEAFF
CDR3 DNA: TGTGCCTGGAAGCTTCAGGGGGACACTGAAGCTTTCTTT

D gene: TRBD2
V gene: TRBV29-1
J gene: TRBJ2-1
clone size: NA
CDR3 protein: CSVEVREGGTYNEQFF
CDR3 DNA: TGCAGCGTTGAGGTTCGGGAGGGGGGCACCTACAATGAGCAGTTCTTC

D gene: NA
V gene: TRBV29-1
J gene: TRBJ2-3
clone size: NA
CDR3 protein: CSVAGRHTDTQYF
CDR3 DNA: TGCAGCGTTGCCGGGAGACACACAGATACGCAGTATTTT

D gene: NA
V gene: TRBV7-7
J gene: TRBJ2-1
clone size: NA
CDR3 protein: CASSLGDGLHDEQFF
CDR3 DNA: TGTGCCAGCAGCTTAGGCGATGGACTACATGATGAGCAGTTCTTC

D gene: NA
V gene: TRBV7-2
J gene: TRBJ2-3
clone size: NA
CDR3 protein: CASSLAGATDTQYF
CDR3 DNA: TGTGCCAGCAGCTTAGCGGGAGCAACAGATACGCAGTATTTT

D gene: NA
V gene: TRBV5-1
J gene: TRBJ2-1
clone size: NA
CDR3 protein: CASTGQNSYNEQFF
CDR3 DNA: TGCGCCAGCACTGGCCAAAACTCCTACAATGAGCAGTTCTTC

D gene: TRBD1
V gene: TRBV30
J gene: TRBJ1-2
clone size: NA
CDR3 protein: CAWKGLTGGSYGYTF
CDR3 DNA: TGTGCCTGGAAAGGGCTGACAGGGGGCTCCTATGGCTACACCTTC

D gene: TRBD1
V gene: TRBV30
J gene: TRBJ2-7
clone size: once
CDR3 protein: CAWSSGGPYEQYF
CDR3 DNA: TGTGCCTGGAGTTCAGGGGGTCCCTACGAGCAGTACTTC

D gene: NA
V gene: TRBV10-3
J gene: TRBJ2-1
clone size: NA
CDR3 protein: CAISESNTNEQFF
CDR3 DNA: TGTGCCATCAGTGAGTCGAACACCAATGAGCAGTTCTTC

D gene: NA
V gene: TRBV4-2
J gene: TRBJ1-1
clone size: NA
CDR3 protein: CASSLEGGNTEAFF
CDR3 DNA: TGTGCCAGCAGCCTAGAGGGGGGAAACACTGAAGCTTTCTTT

D gene: TRBD1
V gene: TRBV10-2
J gene: TRBJ2-3
clone size: NA
CDR3 protein: CASNRGSTDTQYF
CDR3 DNA: TGCGCCAGTAACAGGGGAAGCACAGATACGCAGTATTTT

D gene: TRBD2
V gene: TRBV27
J gene: TRBJ2-1
clone size: NA
CDR3 protein: CASSGRVSNEQFF
CDR3 DNA: TGTGCCAGTAGCGGGAGAGTCTCGAATGAGCAGTTCTTC

D gene: NA
V gene: TRBV5-6
J gene: TRBJ1-2
clone size: NA
CDR3 protein: CASSLIPSGGNYGYTF
CDR3 DNA: TGTGCCAGCAGCTTGATCCCCTCCGGGGGGAACTATGGCTACACCTTC

D gene: NA
V gene: TRBV18
J gene: TRBJ1-1
clone size: NA
CDR3 protein: CASSPLQGHEAFF
CDR3 DNA: TGTGCCAGCTCACCACTCCAGGGTCATGAAGCTTTCTTT

D gene: NA
V gene: TRBV19
J gene: TRBJ2-1
clone size: NA
CDR3 protein: CASNPGLSYNEQFF
CDR3 DNA: TGTGCCAGTAACCCGGGACTCTCCTACAATGAGCAGTTCTTC

D gene: NA
V gene: TRBV4-2
J gene: TRBJ2-7
clone size: NA
CDR3 protein: CASSRRDYEQYF
CDR3 DNA: TGTGCCAGCAGCCGGAGGGACTACGAGCAGTACTTC

D gene: NA
V gene: TRBV30
J gene: TRBJ1-3
clone size: NA
CDR3 protein: CAWIFSGNTIYF
CDR3 DNA: TGTGCCTGGATCTTCTCTGGAAACACCATATATTTT

D gene: NA
V gene: TRBV7-2
J gene: TRBJ1-1
clone size: NA
CDR3 protein: CASTLDGVTNTEAFF
CDR3 DNA: TGTGCCAGCACCCTAGACGGGGTGACGAACACTGAAGCTTTCTTT

D gene: NA
V gene: TRBV5-4
J gene: TRBJ2-5
clone size: NA
CDR3 protein: CASSFTEETQYF
CDR3 DNA: TGTGCCAGCAGCTTCACCGAGGAGACCCAGTACTTC

D gene: NA
V gene: TRBV5-6
J gene: TRBJ1-5
clone size: NA
CDR3 protein: CASSLASLLEQPQHF
CDR3 DNA: TGTGCCAGCAGCCTGGCGTCCCTTTTGGAGCAGCCCCAGCATTTT

D gene: NA
V gene: TRBV6-6
J gene: TRBJ1-2
clone size: NA
CDR3 protein: CASSPHYDNYGYTF
CDR3 DNA: TGTGCCAGCAGCCCCCACTACGATAACTATGGCTACACCTTC

D gene: NA
V gene: TRBV7-2
J gene: TRBJ1-5
clone size: NA
CDR3 protein: CASSLAQGQPQHF
CDR3 DNA: TGTGCCAGCAGCTTAGCGCAGGGCCAGCCCCAGCATTTT